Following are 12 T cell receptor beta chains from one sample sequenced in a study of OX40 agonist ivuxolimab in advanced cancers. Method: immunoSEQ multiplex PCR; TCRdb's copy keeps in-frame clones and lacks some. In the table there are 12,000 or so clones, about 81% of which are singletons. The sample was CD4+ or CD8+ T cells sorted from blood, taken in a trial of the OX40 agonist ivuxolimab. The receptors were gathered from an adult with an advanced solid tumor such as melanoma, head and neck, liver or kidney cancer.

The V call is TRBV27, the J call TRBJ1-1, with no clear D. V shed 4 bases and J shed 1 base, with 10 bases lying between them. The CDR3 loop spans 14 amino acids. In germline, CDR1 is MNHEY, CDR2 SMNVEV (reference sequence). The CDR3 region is CASSSSSTNTEAFF. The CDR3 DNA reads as TGTGCCAGCAGTTCGAGTTCTACGAACACTGAAGCTTTCTTT.

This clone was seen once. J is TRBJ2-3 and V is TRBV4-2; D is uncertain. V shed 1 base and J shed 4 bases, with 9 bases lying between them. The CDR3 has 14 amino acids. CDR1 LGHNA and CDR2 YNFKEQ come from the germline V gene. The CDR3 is CASSQGGLPDTQYF. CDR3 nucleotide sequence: TGTGCCAGCAGCCAAGGGGGTCTGCCAGATACGCAGTATTTT.

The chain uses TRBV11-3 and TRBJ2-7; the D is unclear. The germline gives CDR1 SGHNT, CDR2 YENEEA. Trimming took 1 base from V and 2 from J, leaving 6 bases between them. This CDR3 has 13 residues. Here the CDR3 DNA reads TGTGCCAGCAGCTTAGGGCCGGCCTACGAGCAGTACTTC. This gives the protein CASSLGPAYEQYF.

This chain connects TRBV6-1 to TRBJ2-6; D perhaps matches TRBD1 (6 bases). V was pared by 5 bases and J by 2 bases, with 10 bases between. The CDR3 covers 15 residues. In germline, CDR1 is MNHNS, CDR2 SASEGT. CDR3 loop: CASSPTGTGANVLTF. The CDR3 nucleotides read TGTGCCAGCAGTCCCACAGGGACTGGGGCCAACGTCCTGACTTTC.

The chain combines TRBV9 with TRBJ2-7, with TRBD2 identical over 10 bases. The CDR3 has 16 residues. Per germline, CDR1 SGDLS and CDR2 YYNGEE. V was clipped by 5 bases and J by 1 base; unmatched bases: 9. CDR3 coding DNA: TGTGCCAGCAGTGGAAGCGGGGGGGTGTCTTCCTACGAGCAGTACTTC. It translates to CASSGSGGVSSYEQYF.

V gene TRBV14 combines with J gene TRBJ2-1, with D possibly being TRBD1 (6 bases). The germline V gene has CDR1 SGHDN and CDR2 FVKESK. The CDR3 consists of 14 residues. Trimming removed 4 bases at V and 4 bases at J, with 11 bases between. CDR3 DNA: TGTGCCAGCAGCCCCCTGGACAGTTACAATGAGCAGTTCTTC. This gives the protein CASSPLDSYNEQFF.

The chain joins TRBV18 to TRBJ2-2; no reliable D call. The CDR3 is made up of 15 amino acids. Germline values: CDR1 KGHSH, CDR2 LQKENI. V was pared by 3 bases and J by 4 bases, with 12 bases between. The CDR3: CASSPEQDSTGELFF. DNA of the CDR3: TGTGCCAGCTCACCCGAGCAGGATAGCACCGGGGAGCTGTTTTTT.

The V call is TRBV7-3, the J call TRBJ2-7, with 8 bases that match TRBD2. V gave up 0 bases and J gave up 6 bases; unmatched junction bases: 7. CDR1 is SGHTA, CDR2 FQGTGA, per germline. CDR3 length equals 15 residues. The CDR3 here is CASSLTGLGHAEQYF. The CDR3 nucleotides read TGTGCCAGCAGCTTAACGGGACTAGGTCATGCCGAGCAGTACTTC.

CDR3 protein: CASMEQFSYEQYF. In DNA form, the CDR3 reads TGTGCCAGCATGGAACAGTTCTCCTACGAGCAGTACTTC. V is TRBV6-1 and J is TRBJ2-7; no definite D call. In germline, CDR1 is MNHNS, CDR2 SASEGT. This CDR3 is 13 amino acids long. Trimming took 7 bases from V and 0 from J, leaving 10 bases between them.

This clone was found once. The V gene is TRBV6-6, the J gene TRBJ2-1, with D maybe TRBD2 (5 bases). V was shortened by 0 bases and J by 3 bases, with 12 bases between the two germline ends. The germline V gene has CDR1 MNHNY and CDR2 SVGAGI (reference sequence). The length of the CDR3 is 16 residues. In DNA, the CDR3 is TGTGCCAGCAGTTACTCGAGGAGCGGCCTCTACAATGAGCAGTTCTTC. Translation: CASSYSRSGLYNEQFF.

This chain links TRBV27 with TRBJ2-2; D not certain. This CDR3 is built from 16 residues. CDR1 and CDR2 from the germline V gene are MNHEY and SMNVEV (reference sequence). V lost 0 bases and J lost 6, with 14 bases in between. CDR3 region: CASSLSSNPVAGELFF. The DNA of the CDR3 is TGTGCCAGCAGTTTATCTTCCAACCCGGTAGCCGGGGAGCTGTTTTTT.

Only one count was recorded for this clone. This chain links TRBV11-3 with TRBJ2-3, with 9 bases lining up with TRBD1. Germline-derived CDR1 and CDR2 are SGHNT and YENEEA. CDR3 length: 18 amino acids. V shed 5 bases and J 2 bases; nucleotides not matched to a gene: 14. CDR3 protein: CASSRSYRDRDLTDTQYF. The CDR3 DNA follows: TGTGCCAGCAGCCGTTCTTACCGGGACAGGGACCTCACAGATACGCAGTATTTT.